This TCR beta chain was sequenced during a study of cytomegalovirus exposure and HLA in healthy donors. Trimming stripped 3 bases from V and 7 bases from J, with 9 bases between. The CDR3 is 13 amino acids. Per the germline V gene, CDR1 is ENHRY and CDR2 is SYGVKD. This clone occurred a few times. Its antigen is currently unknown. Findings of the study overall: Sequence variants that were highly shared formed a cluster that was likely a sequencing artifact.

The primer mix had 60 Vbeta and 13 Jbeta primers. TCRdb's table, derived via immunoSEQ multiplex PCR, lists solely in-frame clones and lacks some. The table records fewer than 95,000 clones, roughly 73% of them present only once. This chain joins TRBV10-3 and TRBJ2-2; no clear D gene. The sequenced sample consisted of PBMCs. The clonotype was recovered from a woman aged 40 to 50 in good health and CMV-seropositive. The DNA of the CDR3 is TGTGCCATCAGTGAAGCAGCGTTCGGGGAGCTGTTTTTT. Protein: CAISEAAFGELFF.